This T cell receptor beta chain was recorded in a study of blood T cell repertoires in COVID-19. Methods used by the authors: Amplification with reference gene primers provided the estimates of nucleated cell counts. The table came from immunoSEQ multiplex PCR; TCRdb's copy has only in-frame clones and leaves some out. From that table come the V and J calls and clone size; the DNA was used to work out D and trimming. Among 200,000 to 300,000 clones listed, over 80% were seen once. The CDR3 totals 18 residues. The germline gives CDR1 SEHNR, CDR2 FQNEAQ (reference sequence). The J segment lost 3 bases and the V segment lost 5 bases, leaving 7 bases of the junction unmatched.

The chain employs TRBV7-9 and TRBJ2-2; 15 bases fit TRBD2. This TCR came from a woman between 55 and 75 years old with active or convalescent COVID-19. The specimen was peripheral blood. Written as DNA, the CDR3 is TGTGCCAGCAGCCCGGGGACTAGCGGGAGGAAGGACACCGGGGAGCTGTTTTTT. Encoded protein: CASSPGTSGRKDTGELFF. The full variable domain, with the rest looked up from reference TRBV7-9 and TRBJ2-2, is DTGVSQNPRHKITKRGQNVTFRCDPISEHNRLYWYRQTLGQGPEFLTYFQNEAQLEKSRLLSDRFSAERPKGSFSTLEIQRTEQGDSAMYLCASSPGTSGRKDTGELFFGEGSRLTVL.